This entry describes one TCR beta chain. Its specific antigen is unknown. No base quality values were provided; no much bigger clone lies one nucleotide off. The sample comes from a study of regulatory T cells in long-lasting Graves disease (dated by TCRdb to the early 2020s). For context, the study as a whole: Antithyroid drugs had been taken for less than 3 months by newly diagnosed Graves' disease patients. Patients with persistent Graves' disease were compared with patients with newly diagnosed Graves' disease using TCR sequencing and RNA sequencing of peripheral blood. The study was conducted in China and was registered as a clinical trial. TCR sequencing covered 13 persistent and 20 newly diagnosed Graves' disease patients, some 35 samples in total. Results and caveats for the whole study, not just this receptor: Preferential use of TRBV28, TRBJ1-2 and TRBJ2-5 was observed in persistent disease, whereas TRBV20-1 and TRBJ2-1 were favored in newly diagnosed disease. Compared with newly diagnosed patients, patients with persistent Graves' disease had lower TCR Shannon entropy and fewer highly expanded clones, which suggests clonal expansion. Because the primary lesion, thyroid tissue, could not be accessed, the study looked at peripheral blood alone. The authors noted that the small sample size was a limitation that may lower accuracy. Only the TCR beta chain was sequenced and analyzed. A larger number of public clonotypes was shared among persistent patients (around 2,500) than among newly diagnosed patients (over 850).

In the paper's terms, the time point label means: newly diagnosed GD, antithyroid drugs for less than 3 months. For both TCR sequencing and RNA sequencing, RNA was extracted from PBMCs using TRIzol. The diagnosis of Graves' disease was made according to American Thyroid Association guidelines. The patients came from an endocrinology department in Xi'an, China. Each patient gave about 9.1 milliliters of peripheral blood, collected in an EDTA anticoagulant tube. Ficoll Paque Plus density gradient separation was used to isolate PBMCs, and no further T cell sorting was performed. An Agilent 2100 Bioanalyzer and agarose gel were used to assess RNA quality, and a NanoDrop 2000 was used to measure RNA concentration. The library was produced with multiplex PCR. Reads for this sample came from an Illumina HiSeq 4000. CDR3 regions were amplified by Arm-PCR with iRepertoire HTBI primers to construct TCR beta libraries. Before sequencing, the PCR products underwent gel purification. The original methods were these. Gene usage analysis of CDR3 amino acid clonotypes relied on the approximately 68 TRBV and around 14 TRBJ segments identified across samples. Filtered high-quality paired reads were merged into contigs using COPE and FqMerger. BLAST was used to align contigs to the IMGT TRBV, TRBD and TRBJ reference genes, and CDR3 was defined following IMGT. Clonotypes above 0.1% frequency were classified as highly expanded clones. Repertoire diversity was measured by Shannon entropy, and V-J evenness by the Gini coefficient. Clonotypes shared by more than one individual were considered public. TCRdb's own reprocessing of the public reads used fastp at Q25 and MiXCR and kept productive beta chains. Each entry merges the rows of one CDR3 protein and shows their most common DNA and genes. The V and J calls come from TCRdb's annotation, not from the publication. This sample has over 300,000 distinct CDR3 sequences in its table, and around 15% of those were observed once. Over 20% of the sample lies in the top ten.

Reading from cysteine to phenylalanine, the CDR3 counts 15 amino acids. Here the CDR3 DNA is all that survives: 45 bases in frame from base 1. V lost 3 bases and J lost 7 bases; the stretch between them is 19 bases long. CDR1 and CDR2 were assigned from the germline V gene (reference sequence) as DFQATT and SNEGSKA. Sequencing was performed on peripheral blood mononuclear cells (PBMCs), taken at new diagnosis, from a patient treated with antithyroid drugs. The sequence joins TRBV20-1 to TRBJ1-5; too little of a D gene remains to name it. The sequence derives from a female donor with Graves disease. The DNA sequence reads TGCAGTGCTAGGCCGTCAGACGAGGAAGGACAGCCCCAGCATTTT. This yields the protein CSARPSDEEGQPQHF.